Each of the 10 T cell receptor beta chains below was sequenced from the same sample in a study of graft-versus-host responses after intestinal transplantation. Grafts had their tissue processed, releasing intraepithelial and lamina propria lymphocytes. The method was immunoSEQ multiplex PCR; TCRdb's version includes in-frame clones alone and lacks a portion of them. Altogether around 18,000 clones are present, approximately 86% being singletons, with the ten largest covering 5.5%. Material: ileum tissue, obtained 17 days after transplant. The receptors originated from a human patient who received an intestinal transplant, so some T cells may come from the graft donor.

The chain links TRBV29-1 to TRBJ1-1, with a possible D match to TRBD1 (5 bases). Germline V lookup: CDR1 SQVTM, CDR2 ANQGSEA. CDR3 length equals 11 residues. Trimming shortened V by 7 bases and J by 6 bases, and 12 bases separated the two germline ends. Here the CDR3 reads CSAGGIPEAFF. CDR3 coding DNA: TGCAGCGCTGGGGGAATCCCTGAAGCTTTCTTT.

The genes are TRBV27 and TRBJ1-4, with D possibly TRBD1 on 6 matching bases. From germline, CDR1 is MNHEY and CDR2 SMNVEV (reference sequence). V lost 8 bases, J lost 4 bases, and 14 bases lay in between. The CDR3 covers 14 residues. The CDR3 DNA sequence: TGTGCCAGCCGTACAGGGTTACTTAATGAAAAACTGTTTTTT. This gives the protein CASRTGLLNEKLFF.

The chain combines TRBV30 with TRBJ2-1; D not resolved. The V and J ends lost 0 bases and 4 bases respectively, with 10 bases between them. This CDR3 contains 14 residues. Germline-derived CDR1 and CDR2 are GTSNPN and SVGIG (reference sequence). Here the CDR3 reads CAWSVTNLYNEQFF. The CDR3 DNA follows: TGTGCCTGGAGTGTAACCAACCTTTACAATGAGCAGTTCTTC.

The chain joins TRBV6-5 to TRBJ2-7, with D possibly matching TRBD1 (5 bases). Germline V gene sequence: CDR1 MNHEY, CDR2 SVGAGI. CDR3 length: 15 residues. Trimming shortened V by 2 bases and J by 9 bases, and 20 bases separated the two germline ends. The CDR3: CASSYKGAPFLGQYF. The CDR3 DNA reads as TGTGCCAGCAGTTACAAAGGGGCCCCCTTCCTTGGGCAGTACTTC.

V and J are TRBV20-1 and TRBJ2-3; D uncertain. V was shortened by 6 bases and J by 6 bases, with 7 bases between the two germline ends. Germline CDR1 is DFQATT and CDR2 is SNEGSKA (reference sequence). The length of the CDR3 is 10 residues. CDR3 region: CSADRDTQYF. CDR3 DNA: TGCAGTGCCGATCGGGATACGCAGTATTTT.

The rearrangement uses TRBV28 and TRBJ1-1; D is undetermined. V was shortened by 2 bases and J by 6 bases, with 7 bases between the two germline ends. The CDR3 runs to 12 residues. Germline V gives CDR1 MDHEN, CDR2 SYDVKM. The CDR3 DNA sequence: TGTGCCAGCAGTTTACAACTATCTGAAGCTTTCTTT. Its translation is CASSLQLSEAFF.

This clone was detected once. The V call is TRBV5-6, the J call TRBJ2-7; D is unclear. Between the trimmed V and J ends, which lost 1 base and 6 bases, there was a span of 8 bases. The CDR3 loop spans 12 amino acids. Germline V gene data show CDR1 as SGHDT and CDR2 as YYEEEE. The DNA of the CDR3 is TGTGCCAGCAGCTTGATAGGGTTCGAGCAGTACTTC. Encoded protein: CASSLIGFEQYF.

The gene calls are TRBV4-1 and TRBJ2-7, with 9 bases matching TRBD1. With V trimmed by 4 bases and J by 6 bases, 13 bases remained unmatched. There are 16 residues in the CDR3. Germline CDR1 and CDR2: MGHRA and YSYEKL. CDR3: CASSPNAGQGLFEQYF. The CDR3 DNA is TGCGCCAGCAGCCCCAACGCGGGACAGGGACTCTTCGAGCAGTACTTC.

The V call is TRBV7-9, the J call TRBJ2-1, with a tentative D call TRBD2 (5 bases). Germline assignment: CDR1 SEHNR and CDR2 FQNEAQ (reference sequence). This CDR3 has 15 amino acids. Trimming stripped 5 bases from V and 8 bases from J, with 19 bases between. The CDR3 is CASSPGKGVFDEQFF. Here the CDR3 DNA reads TGTGCCAGCAGCCCTGGTAAGGGAGTCTTCGATGAGCAGTTCTTC.

The chain carries TRBV4-3 and TRBJ2-1; 12 positions agree with TRBD2. The CDR3 runs 15 residues. V gave up 2 bases and J gave up 6 bases; unmatched junction bases: 2. Germline V gene data show CDR1 as LGHNA and CDR2 as YSLEER. The CDR3 loop is CASSQLAGGPNEQFF. In nucleotides, the CDR3 is TGCGCCAGCAGCCAACTAGCGGGAGGGCCCAATGAGCAGTTCTTC.